This T cell receptor beta chain is drawn from a study of blood T cell repertoires in COVID-19. Germline CDR1 MGHDK, CDR2 SYGVNS. Between the trimmed V and J ends, which lost 6 bases and 4 bases, there was a span of 23 bases. This CDR3 comprises 17 residues. As processed by the authors: Reference gene primer amplification in the assay estimated nucleated cell counts. Method: immunoSEQ multiplex PCR; TCRdb's copy keeps in-frame clones and lacks some. The DNA was the basis for D and trimming; V, J and clone size are from that table. The data contain about 110,000 clones, around nine tenths of them singletons.

This chain uses TRBV25-1 with TRBJ2-3, with D possibly TRBD1 on 9 matching bases. The TCR sequence derives from a human donor in a cohort sampled during active COVID-19. Sequenced: peripheral blood. CDR3 nucleotide sequence: TGTGCCAGCAGGGGGACAGGGCGGACTAGCCGCGCAGATACGCAGTATTTT. It yields the protein CASRGTGRTSRADTQYF.